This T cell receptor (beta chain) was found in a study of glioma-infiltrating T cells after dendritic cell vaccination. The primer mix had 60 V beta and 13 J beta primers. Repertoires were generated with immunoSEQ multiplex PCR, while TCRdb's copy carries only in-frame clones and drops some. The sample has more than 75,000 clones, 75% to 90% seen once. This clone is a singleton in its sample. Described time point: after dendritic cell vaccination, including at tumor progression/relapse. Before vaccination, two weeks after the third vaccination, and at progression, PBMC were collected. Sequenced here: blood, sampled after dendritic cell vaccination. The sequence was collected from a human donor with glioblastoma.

This CDR3 reads CASSADRANEKLFF. In DNA form, the CDR3 reads TGCGCCAGCAGCGCGGACAGGGCGAATGAAAAACTGTTTTTT. The chain carries TRBV5-1 and TRBJ1-4, with 8 bases identical to TRBD1. From germline, CDR1 is SGHRS and CDR2 YFSETQ. The CDR3 loop spans 14 amino acids. The ends lost 4 bases at V and 5 bases at J; junction bases unmatched: 4.